This T cell receptor beta chain was recovered during a study of T-cell reconstitution after alpha-beta-depleted transplantation in children. Study-level points and caveats: Diversity and T-cell counts at one year after transplant derived mostly from new T cells. The study traced high day-60 TCRbeta diversity in some patients to surviving recipient T cells and thymic progenitors. Reported findings indicate that, about two months after transplant, alpha-beta T cells came from several hundred expanded clones, which were derived from non-depleted graft cells.

Molecular barcoding with unique molecular identifiers was used for the TCRbeta library. TCRdb reanalysed the PCR reads using MiXCR and keeps one entry per CDR3 protein. The table records some 200,000 distinct CDR3 sequences, about 8.7% of them present only once. This clonotype appeared a few times. Its antigen remains unknown. V trimming: 2 bases; J trimming: 5 bases; junction bases outside the gene matches: 3. This CDR3 has 16 residues. Germline CDR1 reads MNHEY; CDR2 reads SVGEGT. This rearrangement joins TRBV6-2 or TRBV6-3 to TRBJ2-1; TRBD2 matches 13 bases. The starting material was PBMCs, mostly from graft donor cells, obtained 360 days after TCRalphabeta/CD19-depleted stem cell transplant. The clonotype comes from a male patient under 10 years old who had a stem cell transplant for acute myeloid leukemia, so the T cells may come from the graft donor. CDR3 in amino acids: CASSYRGLAGDNEQFF. The CDR3 DNA reads TGTGCCAGCAGTTACCGTGGACTAGCGGGAGACAATGAGCAGTTCTTC.